The 28 T cell receptor beta chains reported below all come from one sample, sequenced in a study of cytotoxic CD8 clonotypes in ibrutinib-treated CLL. TCRdb keeps only in-frame clones here, not all; method: immunoSEQ multiplex PCR. This sample has 250,000 or so clones; less than 75% occur once, and the top ten carry approximately 15%. Material: PBMCs, obtained after 24 months of ibrutinib treatment. Source of these receptors: a human donor with chronic lymphocytic leukemia.

This chain's CDR3 is CASSLNSLGEDEQFF. The CDR3 coding sequence is TGTGCCAGCAGCTTAAATAGTCTAGGAGAGGATGAGCAGTTCTTC. The chain links TRBV7-8 to TRBJ2-1; D uncertain. V lost 2 bases and J lost 8, with 16 bases in between. CDR1 and CDR2 from the germline V gene are SGHVS and FQNEAQ. This CDR3 has 15 amino acids. Together with reference TRBV7-8 and TRBJ2-1, the CDR3 gives the full variable domain: GAGVSQSPRYKVAKRGQDVALRCDPISGHVSLFWYQQALGQGPEFLTYFQNEAQLDKSGLPSDRFFAERPEGSVSTLKIQRTQQEDSAVYLCASSLNSLGEDEQFFGPGTRLTVL.

This chain uses TRBV28 with TRBJ2-7; tentatively, D is TRBD1 (6 bases). V lost 8 bases to trimming and J lost 2 bases, with 13 bases between them. The germline V gene has CDR1 MDHEN and CDR2 SYDVKM. The CDR3 extends over 13 amino acids. The CDR3 region is CASHSGDPYEQYF. The CDR3 coding sequence is TGTGCCAGCCACTCAGGGGATCCCTACGAGCAGTACTTC. Filled out from reference TRBV28 and TRBJ2-7, the complete variable domain reads DVKVTQSSRYLVKRTGEKVFLECVQDMDHENMFWYRQDPGLGLRLIYFSYDVKMKEKGDIPEGYSVSREKKERFSLILESASTNQTSMYLCASHSGDPYEQYFGPGTRLTVT.

The chain uses TRBV6-6 and TRBJ2-7; the D is unclear. Germline CDR1 MNHNY, CDR2 SVGAGI (reference sequence). The V end was cut by 0 bases, the J end by 0 bases, with 9 bases between. The CDR3 length is 15 residues. The CDR3: CASSYSYGSSYEQYF. The CDR3 coding sequence is TGTGCCAGCAGTTACTCGTACGGGTCCTCCTACGAGCAGTACTTC.

In nucleotides, the CDR3 is TGCAGTGCCCTCTTCTACGAGCAGTACTTC. It translates to CSALFYEQYF. The gene calls are TRBV29-1 and TRBJ2-7, with D unresolved. CDR1 is SQVTM and CDR2 is ANQGSEA in the germline V gene. The CDR3 is 10 amino acids.

J is TRBJ2-3 and V is TRBV27; D possibly corresponds to TRBD1 (5 bases). Trimming pared 2 bases from V and 2 bases from J, leaving 11 bases between. Germline values: CDR1 MNHEY, CDR2 SMNVEV (reference sequence). There are 15 residues in the CDR3. CDR3 bases: TGTGCCAGCAGTTTAATTTTCGGACACACAGATACGCAGTATTTT. Its protein is CASSLIFGHTDTQYF.

This sequence joins TRBV28 and TRBJ2-7; 10 positions match TRBD1. The V segment lost 5 bases and the J segment 4 bases; nucleotides outside the gene matches: 5. The CDR3 is made up of 14 amino acids. The germline CDR1 and CDR2 sequences are MDHEN and SYDVKM. CDR3: CASSPPDRGYEQYF. CDR3 DNA: TGTGCCAGCAGTCCACCGGACAGGGGGTACGAGCAGTACTTC.

The chain has TRBV4-3 and TRBJ2-6; 10 bases map to TRBD1. Germline CDR1 LGHNA, CDR2 YSLEER. V was pared by 3 bases and J by 4 bases, with 9 bases of the junction left unmatched. CDR3 length equals 18 residues. The CDR3 loop reads CASSQETGGGTGANVLTF. The CDR3 DNA follows: TGCGCCAGCAGCCAGGAGACAGGGGGCGGGACGGGGGCCAACGTCCTGACTTTC.

The chain links TRBV30 to TRBJ1-1; no clear D gene. Germline V gene data show CDR1 as GTSNPN and CDR2 as SVGIG (reference sequence). V lost 8 bases and J 4 bases, leaving 11 bases between the germline ends. The CDR3 is 11 amino acids. The CDR3 sequence is CAHAGGTEAFF. The CDR3, as DNA: TGTGCCCACGCGGGAGGCACTGAAGCTTTCTTT. Drawing the rest from reference TRBV30 and TRBJ1-1, the complete variable domain is SQTIHQWPATLVQPVGSPLSLECTVEGTSNPNLYWYRQAAGRGLQLLFYSVGIGQISSEVPQNLSASRPQDRQFILSSKKLLLSDSGFYLCAHAGGTEAFFGQGTRLTVV.

This chain connects TRBV5-1 to TRBJ2-1; 11 bases align to TRBD1. This CDR3 contains 15 residues. V dropped 4 bases and J dropped 6; count of bases not matched to a gene: 6. Germline lookup yields CDR1 SGHRS and CDR2 YFSETQ. The CDR3 nucleotides read TGCGCCAGCAGCCCGGGCGGGACAGGGGGCAATGAGCAGTTCTTC. It encodes CASSPGGTGGNEQFF. The full variable domain, in which reference TRBV5-1 and TRBJ2-1 provide the parts outside the CDR3, is KAGVTQTPRYLIKTRGQQVTLSCSPISGHRSVSWYQQTPGQGLQFLFEYFSETQRNKGNFPGRFSGRQFSNSRSEMNVSTLELGDSALYLCASSPGGTGGNEQFFGPGTRLTVL.

In regard to this clone: A junction end diverges from the germline sequence, so it may reflect a read error. This chain uses TRBV15 with TRBJ2-3, with 8 bases fitting TRBD1. The CDR3 runs 14 residues. Germline loops: CDR1 LNHNV, CDR2 YYDKDF (reference sequence). CDR3: CATRRDPGTGTQYF. As DNA, the CDR3 is TGTGCCACCCGGAGGGACCCCGGGACAGGTACGCAGTATTTT.

In its sample, this clone was seen once. The chain employs TRBV5-4 and TRBJ2-7, with TRBD1 as a possible D gene (6 bases). In germline, CDR1 is SGHNT, CDR2 YYREEE (reference sequence). V shed 4 bases and J shed 4 bases, with 15 bases lying between them. This CDR3 has 14 residues. The CDR3 nucleotides are TGTGCCAGCAGCCCGGACAGCGGCTTATACGAGCAGTACTTC. Protein product: CASSPDSGLYEQYF.

This clone was seen a single time. This sequence joins TRBV6-5 and TRBJ2-5; no definite D call. The CDR3 spans 13 residues. CDR1 and CDR2 from the germline V gene are MNHEY and SVGAGI. Trimming removed 0 bases at V and 2 bases at J, with 4 bases between. CDR3: CASSYSGQETQYF. DNA of the CDR3: TGTGCCAGCAGTTACTCAGGGCAAGAGACCCAGTACTTC.

This clone was seen a few times. The chain has TRBV6-5 and TRBJ2-5, with 9 nucleotides matching TRBD1. Germline V gene data show CDR1 as MNHEY and CDR2 as SVGAGI. The CDR3 totals 15 residues. The V gene end was trimmed by 6 bases and the J gene end by 5 bases; junction bases not matched to a gene: 10. Here the CDR3 reads CASRPGQGLGETQYF. The CDR3 region has the DNA TGTGCCAGCAGACCCGGACAGGGGCTTGGGGAGACCCAGTACTTC.

This clone was seen a few times. The chain couples TRBV18 to TRBJ1-5, with D possibly TRBD1 on 5 matching bases. V was pared by 6 bases and J by 5 bases, with 14 bases between. The CDR3 has 14 amino acids. Per germline, CDR1 KGHSH and CDR2 LQKENI. The CDR3 here is CASSGLGTHQPQHF. DNA of the CDR3: TGTGCCAGCTCGGGACTGGGAACCCATCAGCCCCAGCATTTT.

The chain employs TRBV27 and TRBJ1-2; D gene ambiguous. V was clipped by 3 bases and J by 2 bases, with 13 bases between them. The length of the CDR3 is 15 residues. Germline CDR1 MNHEY, CDR2 SMNVEV (reference sequence). CDR3 sequence (DNA): TGTGCCAGCAGTTTTCGAGGATTGGCGAACTATGGCTACACCTTC. It translates to CASSFRGLANYGYTF.

The genes are TRBV19 and TRBJ2-7; D is possibly TRBD2 (6 bases). Germline V CDR1 and CDR2: LNHDA, SQIVND (reference sequence). This CDR3 comprises 16 residues. V was trimmed by 1 base and J by 2 bases, leaving 15 bases between them. The CDR3 spells CASSIVGLRGTYEQYF. Written as DNA, the CDR3 is TGTGCCAGTAGTATAGTCGGCTTGCGGGGAACCTACGAGCAGTACTTC. Combining the CDR3 with reference TRBV19 and TRBJ2-7 gives the whole variable domain DGGITQSPKYLFRKEGQNVTLSCEQNLNHDAMYWYRQDPGQGLRLIYYSQIVNDFQKGDIAEGYSVSREKKESFPLTVTSAQKNPTAFYLCASSIVGLRGTYEQYFGPGTRLTVT.

The V gene is TRBV7-8, the J gene TRBJ2-2; perhaps TRBD2 as D (7 bases). Germline V gene sequence: CDR1 SGHVS, CDR2 FQNEAQ. This CDR3 is built from 16 residues. Deletions cut 3 bases from V and 4 bases from J, with 15 bases between. The chain's CDR3 is CASSFGGLGVTGELFF. For the CDR3, the DNA is TGTGCCAGCAGCTTCGGGGGGCTGGGAGTCACCGGGGAGCTGTTTTTT.

Only one count was recorded for this clone. The chain recombines TRBV11-3 with TRBJ1-1; D is possibly TRBD1 (5 bases). Trimming shortened V by 5 bases and J by 1 base, and 11 bases separated the two germline ends. CDR3 length: 14 residues. Germline V gene sequence: CDR1 SGHNT, CDR2 YENEEA. CDR3 coding DNA: TGTGCCAGCAGCGGGCAGGGTCGGAACACTGAAGCTTTCTTT. Translated: CASSGQGRNTEAFF.

The chain combines TRBV4-3 with TRBJ2-2, with D unclear. The CDR3 contains 12 residues. CDR1 is LGHNA, CDR2 YSLEER, per germline. Trimming removed 4 bases from V and 4 bases from J, with 4 bases in between. CDR3 sequence (DNA): TGCGCCAGCAGCCCACGCACCGGGGAGCTGTTTTTT. The encoded protein is CASSPRTGELFF.

This clone was counted only a few times. V usage is TRBV27 and J usage is TRBJ2-1, with a tentative D call TRBD2 (6 bases). V lost 3 bases, J lost 4 bases, and 10 bases lay in between. The CDR3 covers 14 residues. Germline lookup yields CDR1 MNHEY and CDR2 SMNVEV (reference sequence). CDR3 protein: CASSFRDWYNEQFF. The CDR3 region has the DNA TGTGCCAGCAGTTTCCGGGACTGGTACAATGAGCAGTTCTTC.

This clone was picked up a small number of times. This chain joins TRBV28 and TRBJ2-3; 7 bases fit TRBD1. V shed 6 bases, J shed 2 bases, and the junction held 8 bases outside the gene matches. The CDR3 contains 15 residues. Germline CDR1 MDHEN, CDR2 SYDVKM. The CDR3 reads CASREITGATDTQYF. The CDR3, as DNA: TGTGCCAGCAGGGAAATCACAGGGGCCACAGATACGCAGTATTTT.

In the case of this clone: The junction differs from germline at one of its ends, possibly a read error. CDR3 bases: TGTGCCAGCAGCCCTACAGGGTCCAATCGGCCCCAGCATTTT. Translation: CASSPTGSNRPQHF. J is TRBJ1-5 and V is TRBV6-6; D possibly corresponds to TRBD1 (6 bases). This CDR3 is 14 amino acids long. Germline CDR1 and CDR2: MNHNY and SVGAGI (reference sequence).

The V gene is TRBV9, the J gene TRBJ2-7, with 8 bases aligning to TRBD2. CDR3 length: 15 residues. Unmatched junction bases numbered 6, after V lost 1 base and J lost 3 bases. Germline assignment: CDR1 SGDLS and CDR2 YYNGEE. DNA for the CDR3: TGTGCCAGCAGCGTAAGCGGGAGTTTGGACTACGAGCAGTACTTC. It is translated as CASSVSGSLDYEQYF.

This clone appeared a single time. The rearrangement uses TRBV5-1 and TRBJ2-1; 11 bases match TRBD2. Germline CDR1 reads SGHRS; CDR2 reads YFSETQ. This CDR3 has 17 residues. With V trimmed by 0 bases and J by 7 bases, 9 bases remained unmatched. This chain's CDR3 is CASSLVVLAGVVNEQFF. The CDR3 DNA reads TGCGCCAGCAGCTTGGTGGTACTAGCGGGAGTGGTGAATGAGCAGTTCTTC.

This chain connects TRBV6-5 to TRBJ2-3; 8 nucleotides agree with TRBD2. After removal of 10 bases from V and 2 bases from J, the junction contained 11 bases not matched to a gene. Germline values: CDR1 MNHEY, CDR2 SVGAGI. The CDR3 totals 15 residues. The CDR3 nucleotides are TGTGCCACTTCAGTCGGACTAGCAACCACAGATACGCAGTATTTT. This gives the protein CATSVGLATTDTQYF.

The chain joins TRBV9 to TRBJ2-7; D perhaps matches TRBD2 (6 bases). CDR1 is SGDLS, CDR2 YYNGEE, per germline. V gave up 0 bases and J gave up 5 bases, with 18 bases separating them. The CDR3 spans 16 residues. The CDR3 sequence: CASSVAPTGVRNEQYF. Here the CDR3 DNA reads TGTGCCAGCAGCGTAGCTCCCACGGGGGTCAGGAACGAGCAGTACTTC.

This chain links TRBV4-1 with TRBJ2-7, with D possibly TRBD2 on 6 matching bases. CDR1 is MGHRA and CDR2 is YSYEKL in the germline V gene. Trimming removed 4 bases at V and 6 bases at J, with 7 bases between. The CDR3 sequence is 11 residues long. The chain's CDR3 is CASSLGSEQYF. The CDR3 region has the DNA TGCGCCAGCAGCCTCGGGAGCGAGCAGTACTTC.

The chain recombines TRBV2 with TRBJ2-7; 9 positions match TRBD2. V was clipped by 10 bases and J by 0 bases; unmatched bases: 10. Germline loops: CDR1 SNHLY, CDR2 FYNNEI. This CDR3 is built from 15 residues. CDR3 nucleotides: TGTGCCACAGTGGAGACTAGCGGACCCTCCTACGAGCAGTACTTC. It encodes CATVETSGPSYEQYF.